These 9 T cell receptor beta chains were sequenced from one sample in a study of T cell responses to AZD1222 COVID-19 vaccine. Generated by immunoSEQ multiplex PCR, the TCRdb table keeps only in-frame clones and is missing some. This table has roughly 190,000 clones, roughly 93% appearing once. The sequencing here drew on peripheral blood, taken on day 0 of AZD1222 vaccination. Receptors originate from an adult in good health.

The V call is TRBV11-2, the J call TRBJ2-7, with D maybe TRBD2 (5 bases). The CDR3 has 16 residues. CDR1 and CDR2 (germline): SGHAT, FQNNGV. The germline V and J ends were trimmed by 4 bases and 9 bases, with 25 bases remaining between them. This CDR3 is CASSSLAVIQFMGQYF. CDR3 sequence (DNA): TGTGCCAGCAGCTCCCTAGCCGTGATTCAGTTTATGGGGCAGTACTTC.

V usage is TRBV9 and J usage is TRBJ1-2; a weak D match, TRBD1 (5 bases). Trimming took off 0 bases at V and 7 bases at J, with 7 bases between the two ends. The germline V gene has CDR1 SGDLS and CDR2 YYNGEE. This CDR3 spans 12 amino acids. The CDR3 region has the DNA TGTGCCAGCAGCGTAGCTAGGGGTGGCTACACCTTC. Translated, it gives CASSVARGGYTF.

The chain carries TRBV14 and TRBJ2-7, with D tentatively TRBD1 (6 bases). Per the germline V gene, CDR1 is SGHDN and CDR2 is FVKESK. V was cut by 4 bases and J by 4 bases, with 11 bases left in between. The length of the CDR3 is 13 residues. The CDR3 coding sequence is TGTGCCAGCAGCCCCGTGGGGGCGTACGAGCAGTACTTC. Translated, it gives CASSPVGAYEQYF.

The gene calls are TRBV19 and TRBJ1-2, with TRBD1 matching over 9 bases. The V gene end was trimmed by 8 bases and the J gene end by 1 base; junction bases not matched to a gene: 5. Looked up from germline, CDR1 is LNHDA and CDR2 is SQIVND (reference sequence). The CDR3 sequence is 14 residues long. CDR3 nucleotides: TGTGCCAGTTGGACAGGGGAAAGTAACTATGGCTACACCTTC. Its protein product is CASWTGESNYGYTF.

The J gene is TRBJ1-1, the V gene TRBV6-6; TRBD1 matches at 7 bases. The CDR3 sequence is 14 residues long. Germline V gene lookup returns CDR1 MNHNY and CDR2 SVGAGI (reference sequence). J lost 3 bases, V lost 5 bases, and 6 bases had no gene match. The CDR3 protein is CASSQTGRDTEAFF. The DNA for the CDR3 is TGTGCCAGCAGTCAGACAGGGAGAGACACTGAAGCTTTCTTT.

The J gene is TRBJ2-5, the V gene TRBV6-6; tentative D call: TRBD2 (5 bases). CDR1 is MNHNY and CDR2 is SVGAGI in the germline V gene (reference sequence). V lost 8 bases to trimming and J lost 0 bases, with 19 bases between them. This CDR3 spans 16 amino acids. CDR3 bases: TGTGCCAGCTCGCCCCATATCGACGGGGACCAAGAGACCCAGTACTTC. Protein: CASSPHIDGDQETQYF.

The V gene is TRBV2, the J gene TRBJ1-2; 7 bases agree with TRBD1. Germline CDR1 is SNHLY and CDR2 is FYNNEI. The CDR3 contains 14 residues. V lost 4 bases, J lost 4 bases, and 6 bases stayed unmatched. In DNA form, the CDR3 reads TGTGCCAGCAGTGGTTACAGGGGCGGCTATGGCTACACCTTC. It translates to CASSGYRGGYGYTF.

This chain uses TRBV5-1 with TRBJ1-2; 9 positions match TRBD1. Trimming cost V 3 bases and J 4 bases; bases outside gene matches: 16. The CDR3 extends over 18 amino acids. Germline V lookup: CDR1 SGHRS, CDR2 YFSETQ. This CDR3 reads CASSSGTGWHSGGYGYTF. DNA of the CDR3: TGCGCCAGCAGCTCCGGGACAGGGTGGCATTCAGGGGGCTATGGCTACACCTTC.

V usage is TRBV5-6 and J usage is TRBJ2-7, with 9 nucleotides matching TRBD1. The CDR3 spans 15 residues. Germline V gene data show CDR1 as SGHDT and CDR2 as YYEEEE. With V trimmed by 3 bases and J by 4 bases, 8 bases remained unmatched. CDR3 loop: CASSSTGTGLYEQYF. DNA for the CDR3: TGTGCCAGCAGCTCCACCGGGACAGGGTTATACGAGCAGTACTTC.